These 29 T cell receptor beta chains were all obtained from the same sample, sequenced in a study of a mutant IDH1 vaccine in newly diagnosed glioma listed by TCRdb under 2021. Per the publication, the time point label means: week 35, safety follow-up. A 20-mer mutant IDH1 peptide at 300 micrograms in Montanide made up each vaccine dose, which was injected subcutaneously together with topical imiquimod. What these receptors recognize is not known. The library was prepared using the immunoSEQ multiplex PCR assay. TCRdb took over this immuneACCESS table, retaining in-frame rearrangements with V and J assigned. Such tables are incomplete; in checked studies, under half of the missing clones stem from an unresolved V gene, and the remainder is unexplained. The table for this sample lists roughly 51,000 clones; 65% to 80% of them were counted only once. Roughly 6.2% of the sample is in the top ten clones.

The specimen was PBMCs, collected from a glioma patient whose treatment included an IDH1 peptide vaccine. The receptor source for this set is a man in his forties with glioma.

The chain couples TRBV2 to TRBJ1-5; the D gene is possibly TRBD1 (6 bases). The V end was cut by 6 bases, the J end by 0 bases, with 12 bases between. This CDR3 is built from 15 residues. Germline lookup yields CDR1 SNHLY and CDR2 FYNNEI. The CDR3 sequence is CASRDSPYSNQPQHF. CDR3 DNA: TGTGCCAGCAGGGACAGCCCCTATAGCAATCAGCCCCAGCATTTT. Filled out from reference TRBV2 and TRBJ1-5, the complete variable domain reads EPEVTQTPSHQVTQMGQEVILRCVPISNHLYFYWYRQILGQKVEFLVSFYNNEISEKSEIFDDQFSVERPDGSNFTLKIRSTKLEDSAMYFCASRDSPYSNQPQHFGDGTRLSIL.

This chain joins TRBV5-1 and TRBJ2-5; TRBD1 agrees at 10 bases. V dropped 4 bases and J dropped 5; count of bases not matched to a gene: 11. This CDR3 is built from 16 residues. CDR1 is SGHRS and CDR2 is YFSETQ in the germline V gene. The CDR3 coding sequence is TGCGCCAGCAGCCAAGCCCGGGACAGGGGTATCGAGACCCAGTACTTC. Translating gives CASSQARDRGIETQYF. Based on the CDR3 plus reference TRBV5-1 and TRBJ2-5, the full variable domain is KAGVTQTPRYLIKTRGQQVTLSCSPISGHRSVSWYQQTPGQGLQFLFEYFSETQRNKGNFPGRFSGRQFSNSRSEMNVSTLELGDSALYLCASSQARDRGIETQYFGPGTRLLVL.

CDR3 in DNA: TGTGCCTGGAGTCGAGCCAATGAGCAGTTCTTC. As protein: CAWSRANEQFF. V and J are TRBV30 and TRBJ2-1; the D is unclear. Germline CDR1 reads GTSNPN; CDR2 reads SVGIG (reference sequence). Trimming took 2 bases from V and 6 from J, leaving 5 bases between them. The CDR3 spans 11 residues. Looking up the rest from reference TRBV30 and TRBJ2-1 gives the full variable domain: SQTIHQWPATLVQPVGSPLSLECTVEGTSNPNLYWYRQAAGRGLQLLFYSVGIGQISSEVPQNLSASRPQDRQFILSSKKLLLSDSGFYLCAWSRANEQFFGPGTRLTVL.

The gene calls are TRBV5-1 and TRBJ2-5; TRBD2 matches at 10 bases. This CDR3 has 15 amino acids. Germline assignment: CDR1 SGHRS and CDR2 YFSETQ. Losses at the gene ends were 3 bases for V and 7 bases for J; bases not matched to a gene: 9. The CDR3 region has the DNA TGCGCCAGCAGCTCATCTAGCGGGGGTTTGGGGACCCAGTACTTC. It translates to CASSSSSGGLGTQYF.

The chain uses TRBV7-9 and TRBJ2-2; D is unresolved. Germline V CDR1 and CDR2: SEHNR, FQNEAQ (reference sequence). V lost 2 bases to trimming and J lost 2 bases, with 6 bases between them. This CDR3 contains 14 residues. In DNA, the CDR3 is TGTGCCAGCAGCTTATTCCTCAACACCGGGGAGCTGTTTTTT. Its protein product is CASSLFLNTGELFF.

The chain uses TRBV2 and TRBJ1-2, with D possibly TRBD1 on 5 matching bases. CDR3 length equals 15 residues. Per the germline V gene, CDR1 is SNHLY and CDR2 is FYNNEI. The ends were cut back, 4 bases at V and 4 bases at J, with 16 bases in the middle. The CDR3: CASSAEGSFRYGYTF. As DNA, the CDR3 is TGTGCCAGCAGTGCGGAGGGGTCTTTTCGCTATGGCTACACCTTC.

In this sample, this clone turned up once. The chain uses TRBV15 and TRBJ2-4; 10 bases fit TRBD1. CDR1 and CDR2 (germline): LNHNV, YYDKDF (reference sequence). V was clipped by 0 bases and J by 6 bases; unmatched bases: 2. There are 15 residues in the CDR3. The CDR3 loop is CATSREGTGANIQYF. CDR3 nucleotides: TGTGCCACCAGCAGAGAGGGGACAGGGGCAAACATTCAGTACTTC.

Written as DNA, the CDR3 is TGCGCCAGCAGACAACCCACGAGCGGTTACACTGAAGCTTTCTTT. Its translation: CASRQPTSGYTEAFF. V gene TRBV4-1 combines with J gene TRBJ1-1; the D is unclear. The CDR3 sequence is 15 residues long. V was pared by 6 bases and J by 3 bases, with 17 bases between. Germline V gene data show CDR1 as MGHRA and CDR2 as YSYEKL.

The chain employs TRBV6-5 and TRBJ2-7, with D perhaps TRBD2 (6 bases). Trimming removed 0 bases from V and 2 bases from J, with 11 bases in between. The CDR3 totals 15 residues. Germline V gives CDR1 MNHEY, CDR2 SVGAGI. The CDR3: CASSYSGGSAYEQYF. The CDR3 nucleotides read TGTGCCAGCAGTTACTCTGGGGGGTCGGCCTACGAGCAGTACTTC.

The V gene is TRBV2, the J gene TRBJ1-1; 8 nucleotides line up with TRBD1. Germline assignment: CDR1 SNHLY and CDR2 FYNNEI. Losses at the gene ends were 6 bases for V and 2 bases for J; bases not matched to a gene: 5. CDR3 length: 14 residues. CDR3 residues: CASRQGQANTEAFF. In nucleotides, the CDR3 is TGTGCCAGCAGACAGGGACAGGCAAACACTGAAGCTTTCTTT.

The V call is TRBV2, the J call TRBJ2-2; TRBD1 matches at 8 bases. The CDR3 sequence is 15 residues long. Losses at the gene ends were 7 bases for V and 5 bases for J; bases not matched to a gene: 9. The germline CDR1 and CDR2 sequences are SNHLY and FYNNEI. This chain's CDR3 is CASNRQGSVTGELFF. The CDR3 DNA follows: TGTGCCAGCAATAGACAGGGGTCAGTAACCGGGGAGCTGTTTTTT.

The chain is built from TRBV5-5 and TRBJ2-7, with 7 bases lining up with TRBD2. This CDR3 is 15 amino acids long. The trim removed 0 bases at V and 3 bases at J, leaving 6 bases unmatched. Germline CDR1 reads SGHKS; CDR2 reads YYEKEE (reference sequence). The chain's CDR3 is CASSLDRERDYEQYF. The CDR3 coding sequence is TGTGCCAGCAGCTTGGATCGGGAGCGGGACTACGAGCAGTACTTC. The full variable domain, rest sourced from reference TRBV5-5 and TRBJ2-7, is DAGVTQSPTHLIKTRGQQVTLRCSPISGHKSVSWYQQVLGQGPQFIFQYYEKEERGRGNFPDRFSARQFPNYSSELNVNALLLGDSALYLCASSLDRERDYEQYFGPGTRLTVT.

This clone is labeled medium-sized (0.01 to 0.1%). CDR3 in amino acids: CASSEWAGATDTQYF. The CDR3 DNA reads TGTGCCAGCAGTGAATGGGCGGGGGCCACAGATACGCAGTATTTT. This chain links TRBV6-1 with TRBJ2-3; possibly TRBD2 for D (7 bases). Germline assignment: CDR1 MNHNS and CDR2 SASEGT. The CDR3 covers 15 residues. Deletions cut 2 bases from V and 2 bases from J, with 11 bases between.

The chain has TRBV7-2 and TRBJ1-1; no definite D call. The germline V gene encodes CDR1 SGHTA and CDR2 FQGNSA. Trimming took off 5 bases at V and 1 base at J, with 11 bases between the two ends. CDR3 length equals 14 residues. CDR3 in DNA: TGTGCCAGCAGCCCCGTAAGTGCGAACACTGAAGCTTTCTTT. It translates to CASSPVSANTEAFF. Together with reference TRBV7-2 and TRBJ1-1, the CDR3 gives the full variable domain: GAGVSQSPSNKVTEKGKDVELRCDPISGHTALYWYRQSLGQGLEFLIYFQGNSAPDKSGLPSDRFSAERTGGSVSTLTIQRTQQEDSAVYLCASSPVSANTEAFFGQGTRLTVV.

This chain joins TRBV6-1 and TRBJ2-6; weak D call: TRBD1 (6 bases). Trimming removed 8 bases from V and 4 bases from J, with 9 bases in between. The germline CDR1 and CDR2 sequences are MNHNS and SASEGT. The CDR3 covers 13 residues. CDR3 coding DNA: TGTGCCAGCCTGGGGACAGGGGCCAACGTCCTGACTTTC. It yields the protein CASLGTGANVLTF.

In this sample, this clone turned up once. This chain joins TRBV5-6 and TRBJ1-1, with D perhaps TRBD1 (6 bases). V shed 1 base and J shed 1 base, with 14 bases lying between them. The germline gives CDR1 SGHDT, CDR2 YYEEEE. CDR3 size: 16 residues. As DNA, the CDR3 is TGTGCCAGCAGCTTGTGGCCAACAGGGCCGAACACTGAAGCTTTCTTT. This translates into CASSLWPTGPNTEAFF.

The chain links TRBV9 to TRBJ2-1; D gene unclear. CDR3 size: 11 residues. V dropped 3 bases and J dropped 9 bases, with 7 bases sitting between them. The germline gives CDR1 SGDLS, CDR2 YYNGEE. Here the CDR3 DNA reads TGTGCCAGCAGCGATATCGGTGAGCAGTTCTTC. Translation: CASSDIGEQFF.

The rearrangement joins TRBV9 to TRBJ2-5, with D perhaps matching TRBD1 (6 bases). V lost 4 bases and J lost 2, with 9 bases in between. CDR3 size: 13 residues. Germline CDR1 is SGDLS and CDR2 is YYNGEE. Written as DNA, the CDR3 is TGTGCCAGCAGCCCAGGACAGCAAGAGACCCAGTACTTC. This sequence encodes CASSPGQQETQYF.

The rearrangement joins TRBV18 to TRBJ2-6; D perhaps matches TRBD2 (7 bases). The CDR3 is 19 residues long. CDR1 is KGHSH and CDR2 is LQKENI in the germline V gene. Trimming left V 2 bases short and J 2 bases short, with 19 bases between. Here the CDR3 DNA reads TGTGCCAGCTCACCATTCGGCGGGGGCAACCTTCCTGGGGCCAACGTCCTGACTTTC. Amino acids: CASSPFGGGNLPGANVLTF.

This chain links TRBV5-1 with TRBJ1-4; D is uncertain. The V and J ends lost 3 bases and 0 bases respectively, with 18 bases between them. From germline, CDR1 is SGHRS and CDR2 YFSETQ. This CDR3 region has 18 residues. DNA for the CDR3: TGCGCCAGCAGCTGGGATGAACAGCAGTATGCAACTAATGAAAAACTGTTTTTT. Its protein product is CASSWDEQQYATNEKLFF.

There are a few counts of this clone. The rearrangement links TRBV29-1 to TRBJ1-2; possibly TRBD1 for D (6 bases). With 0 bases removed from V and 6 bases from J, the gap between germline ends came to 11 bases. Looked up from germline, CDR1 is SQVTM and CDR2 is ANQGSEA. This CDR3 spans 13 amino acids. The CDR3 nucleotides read TGCAGCGTTGAAGAGTGGGGGCAGGATGGCTACACCTTC. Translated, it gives CSVEEWGQDGYTF. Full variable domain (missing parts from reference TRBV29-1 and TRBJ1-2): SAVISQKPSRDICQRGTSLTIQCQVDSQVTMMFWYRQQPGQSLTLIATANQGSEATYESGFVIDKFPISRPNLTFSTLTVSNMSPEDSSIYLCSVEEWGQDGYTFGSGTRLTVV.

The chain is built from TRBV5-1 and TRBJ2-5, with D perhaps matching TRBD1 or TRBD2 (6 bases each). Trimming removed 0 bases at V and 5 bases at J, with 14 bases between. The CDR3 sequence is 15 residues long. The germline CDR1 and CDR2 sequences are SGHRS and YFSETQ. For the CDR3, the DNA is TGCGCCAGCAGCTTGGGATCCGGGGGCGGGGAGACCCAGTACTTC. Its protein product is CASSLGSGGGETQYF. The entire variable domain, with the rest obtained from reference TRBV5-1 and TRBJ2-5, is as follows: KAGVTQTPRYLIKTRGQQVTLSCSPISGHRSVSWYQQTPGQGLQFLFEYFSETQRNKGNFPGRFSGRQFSNSRSEMNVSTLELGDSALYLCASSLGSGGGETQYFGPGTRLLVL.

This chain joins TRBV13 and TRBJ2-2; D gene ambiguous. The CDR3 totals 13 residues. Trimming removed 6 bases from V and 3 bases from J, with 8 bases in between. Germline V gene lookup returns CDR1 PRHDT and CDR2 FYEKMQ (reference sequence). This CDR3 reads CASSFSYTGELFF. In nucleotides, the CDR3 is TGTGCCAGCAGTTTCTCATACACCGGGGAGCTGTTTTTT.

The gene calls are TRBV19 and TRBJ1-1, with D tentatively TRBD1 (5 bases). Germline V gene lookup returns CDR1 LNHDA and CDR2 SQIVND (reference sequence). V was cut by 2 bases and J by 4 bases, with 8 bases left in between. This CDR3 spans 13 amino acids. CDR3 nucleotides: TGTGCCAGTAGTATACAGGGCGGCACTGAAGCTTTCTTT. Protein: CASSIQGGTEAFF.

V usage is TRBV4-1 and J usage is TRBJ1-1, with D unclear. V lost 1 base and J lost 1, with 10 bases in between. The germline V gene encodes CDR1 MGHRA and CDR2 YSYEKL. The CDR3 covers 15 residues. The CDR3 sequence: CASSQGQVQNTEAFF. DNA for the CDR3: TGCGCCAGCAGCCAAGGTCAAGTTCAGAACACTGAAGCTTTCTTT.

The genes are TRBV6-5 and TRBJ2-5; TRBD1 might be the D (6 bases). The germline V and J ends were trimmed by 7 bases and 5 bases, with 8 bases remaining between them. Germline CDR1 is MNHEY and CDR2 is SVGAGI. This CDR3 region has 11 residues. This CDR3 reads CASIQGETQYF. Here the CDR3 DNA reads TGTGCCAGCATTCAGGGGGAGACCCAGTACTTC.

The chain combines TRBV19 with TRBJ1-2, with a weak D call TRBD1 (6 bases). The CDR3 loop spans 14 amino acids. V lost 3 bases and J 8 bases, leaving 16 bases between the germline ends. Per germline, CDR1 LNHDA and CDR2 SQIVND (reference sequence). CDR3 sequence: CASSIDRSYIGYTF. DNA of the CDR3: TGTGCCAGTAGTATCGACAGGTCCTACATCGGCTACACCTTC.

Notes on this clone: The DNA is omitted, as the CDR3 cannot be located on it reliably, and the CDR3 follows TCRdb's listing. The CDR3 region is CASSSSLADEKLFF. The chain joins TRBV10-2 to TRBJ1-4. Per germline, CDR1 WSHSY and CDR2 SAAADI. The CDR3 extends over 14 residues, inclusive of both ends.

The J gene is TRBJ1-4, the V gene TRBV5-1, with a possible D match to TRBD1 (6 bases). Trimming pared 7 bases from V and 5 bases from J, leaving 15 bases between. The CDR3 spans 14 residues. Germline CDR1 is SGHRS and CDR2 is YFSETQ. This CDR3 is CASGPTGGNEKLFF. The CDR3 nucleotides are TGCGCCAGCGGCCCGACAGGAGGAAATGAAAAACTGTTTTTT.